This TCR beta chain came from a study of response to subunit inactivated influenza vaccine. TCRdb re-analysed the RT-PCR reads in MiXCR, keeping a single row per CDR3 protein. The repertoire has 500,000 or so distinct CDR3 sequences, approximately 15% of them found once; the top ten carry less than 4%. The study, taken as a whole, reports: The authors proposed limited new T cell recruitment per seasonal influenza vaccination.

Germline V gene sequence: CDR1 LNHNV, CDR2 YYDKDF (reference sequence). This CDR3 region has 13 residues. Note on this clonotype: Its antigen is unknown. A clone one base away is much larger, so this may be a read error.

The TCR comes from a man between 50 and 75 years old who received an inactivated influenza vaccine. The specimen comprised CD4+ T cells sorted from PBMCs, sampled approximately 25 months after vaccination. The gene calls are TRBV15 and TRBJ2-1; D tentatively reads TRBD1 or TRBD2 (5 bases each). Here the CDR3 reads CVTSRDLGVEQFF. DNA of the CDR3: TGTGTCACCAGCAGAGATTTGGGGGTGGAGCAGTTCTTC. Full variable domain (missing parts from reference TRBV15 and TRBJ2-1): DAMVIQNPRYQVTQFGKPVTLSCSQTLNHNVMYWYQQKSSQAPKLLFHYYDKDFNNEADTPDNFQSRRPNTSFCFLDIRSPGLGDTAMYLCVTSRDLGVEQFFGPGTRLTVL.